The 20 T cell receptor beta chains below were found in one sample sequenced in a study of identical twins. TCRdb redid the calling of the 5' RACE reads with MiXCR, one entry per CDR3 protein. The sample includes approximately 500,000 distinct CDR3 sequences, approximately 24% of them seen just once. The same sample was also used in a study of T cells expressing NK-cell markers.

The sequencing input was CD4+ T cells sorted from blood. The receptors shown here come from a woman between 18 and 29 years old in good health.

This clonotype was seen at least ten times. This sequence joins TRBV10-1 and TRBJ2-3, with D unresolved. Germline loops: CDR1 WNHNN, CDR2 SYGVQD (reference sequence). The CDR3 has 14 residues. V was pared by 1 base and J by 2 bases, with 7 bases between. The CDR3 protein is CASSEYGSTDTQYF. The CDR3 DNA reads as TGCGCCAGCAGTGAGTACGGGTCCACAGATACGCAGTATTTT.

CDR3 DNA: TGTGCCAGCAGCCGGGACTCTCCCTACGAGCAGTACTTC. It yields the protein CASSRDSPYEQYF. The V and J genes are TRBV5-8 and TRBJ2-7; perhaps TRBD2 as D (6 bases). Germline assignment: CDR1 SGHTS and CDR2 YDEGEE. V shed 4 bases and J shed 2 bases, with 10 bases lying between them. The CDR3 totals 13 residues. Based on the CDR3 plus reference TRBV5-8 and TRBJ2-7, the full variable domain is EAGVTQSPTHLIKTRGQQATLRCSPISGHTSVYWYQQALGLGLQFLLWYDEGEERNRGNFPPRFSGRQFPNYSSELNVNALELEDSALYLCASSRDSPYEQYFGPGTRLTVT.

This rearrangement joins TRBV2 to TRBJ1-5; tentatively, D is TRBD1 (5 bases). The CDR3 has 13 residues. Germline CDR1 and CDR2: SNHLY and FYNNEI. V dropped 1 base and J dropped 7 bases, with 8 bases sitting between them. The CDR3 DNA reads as TGTGCCAGCAGTGAAGTCAGGGACCAGCCCCAGCATTTT. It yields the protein CASSEVRDQPQHF.

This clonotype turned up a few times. DNA of the CDR3: TGCGCCAGCAGCTTAAGGGGGGACTACAATGAGCAGTTCTTC. It translates to CASSLRGDYNEQFF. V is TRBV5-1 and J is TRBJ2-1; D possibly uses TRBD1 or TRBD2 (6 bases each). Germline V gene lookup returns CDR1 SGHRS and CDR2 YFSETQ. Trimming removed 2 bases from V and 3 bases from J, with 9 bases in between. The CDR3 runs to 14 residues. Full variable domain (missing parts from reference TRBV5-1 and TRBJ2-1): KAGVTQTPRYLIKTRGQQVTLSCSPISGHRSVSWYQQTPGQGLQFLFEYFSETQRNKGNFPGRFSGRQFSNSRSEMNVSTLELGDSALYLCASSLRGDYNEQFFGPGTRLTVL.

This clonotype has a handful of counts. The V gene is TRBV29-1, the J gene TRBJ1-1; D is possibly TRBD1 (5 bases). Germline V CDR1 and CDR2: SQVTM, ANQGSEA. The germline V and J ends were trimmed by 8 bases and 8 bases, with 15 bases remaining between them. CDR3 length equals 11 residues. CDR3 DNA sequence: TGCAGCACCTTCTCGACAGAAGAAGCTTTCTTT. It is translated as CSTFSTEEAFF. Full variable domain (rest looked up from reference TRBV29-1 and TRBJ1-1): SAVISQKPSRDICQRGTSLTIQCQVDSQVTMMFWYRQQPGQSLTLIATANQGSEATYESGFVIDKFPISRPNLTFSTLTVSNMSPEDSSIYLCSTFSTEEAFFGQGTRLTVV.

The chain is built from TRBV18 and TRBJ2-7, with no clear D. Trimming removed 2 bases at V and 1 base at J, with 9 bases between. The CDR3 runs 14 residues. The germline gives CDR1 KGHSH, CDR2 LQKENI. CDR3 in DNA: TGTGCCAGCTCACCAGTGGCCACTTCCTACGAGCAGTACTTC. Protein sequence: CASSPVATSYEQYF.

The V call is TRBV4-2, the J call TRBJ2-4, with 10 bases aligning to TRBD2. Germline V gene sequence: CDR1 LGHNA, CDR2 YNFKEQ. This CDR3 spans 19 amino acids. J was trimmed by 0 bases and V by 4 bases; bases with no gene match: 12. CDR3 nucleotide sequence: TGTGCCAGCAGCCCTAAGACCTCTAGCGGGGGAACAGCCAAAAACATTCAGTACTTC. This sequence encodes CASSPKTSSGGTAKNIQYF.

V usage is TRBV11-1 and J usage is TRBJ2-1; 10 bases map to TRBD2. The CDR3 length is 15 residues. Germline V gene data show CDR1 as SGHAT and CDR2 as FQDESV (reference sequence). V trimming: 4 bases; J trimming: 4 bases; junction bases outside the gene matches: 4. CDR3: CASSYTSGDYNEQFF. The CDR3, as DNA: TGTGCCAGCAGCTATACTAGCGGGGATTACAATGAGCAGTTCTTC.

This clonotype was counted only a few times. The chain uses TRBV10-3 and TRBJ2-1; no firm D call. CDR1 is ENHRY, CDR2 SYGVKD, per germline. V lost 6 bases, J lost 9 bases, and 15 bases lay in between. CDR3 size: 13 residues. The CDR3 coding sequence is TGTGCCATCAGGAGAGGACCCAATCCTGAGCAGTTCTTC. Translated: CAIRRGPNPEQFF.

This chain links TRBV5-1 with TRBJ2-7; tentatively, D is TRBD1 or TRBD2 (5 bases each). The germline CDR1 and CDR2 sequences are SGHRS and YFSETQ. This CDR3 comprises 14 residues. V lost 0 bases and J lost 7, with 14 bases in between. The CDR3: CASSLAWDAQEQYF. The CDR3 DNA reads TGCGCCAGCAGCTTGGCATGGGACGCTCAAGAGCAGTACTTC.

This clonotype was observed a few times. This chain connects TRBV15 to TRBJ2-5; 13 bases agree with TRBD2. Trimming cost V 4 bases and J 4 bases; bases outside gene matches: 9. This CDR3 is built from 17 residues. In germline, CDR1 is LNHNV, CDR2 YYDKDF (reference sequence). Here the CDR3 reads CATSTRPRTSGRETQYF. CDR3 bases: TGTGCCACCAGCACCCGACCTAGGACTAGCGGGAGAGAGACCCAGTACTTC.

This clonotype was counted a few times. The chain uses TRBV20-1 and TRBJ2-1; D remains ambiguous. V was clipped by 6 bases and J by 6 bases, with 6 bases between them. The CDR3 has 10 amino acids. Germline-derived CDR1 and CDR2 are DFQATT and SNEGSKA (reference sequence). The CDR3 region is CSASFNEQFF. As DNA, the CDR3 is TGCAGTGCGTCGTTCAATGAGCAGTTCTTC.

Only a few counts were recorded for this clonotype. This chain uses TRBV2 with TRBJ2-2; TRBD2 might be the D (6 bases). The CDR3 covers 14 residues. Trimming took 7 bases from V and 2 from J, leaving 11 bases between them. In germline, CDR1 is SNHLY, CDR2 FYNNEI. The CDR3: CASNRDFNTGELFF. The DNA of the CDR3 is TGTGCCAGCAACCGGGACTTTAACACCGGGGAGCTGTTTTTT.

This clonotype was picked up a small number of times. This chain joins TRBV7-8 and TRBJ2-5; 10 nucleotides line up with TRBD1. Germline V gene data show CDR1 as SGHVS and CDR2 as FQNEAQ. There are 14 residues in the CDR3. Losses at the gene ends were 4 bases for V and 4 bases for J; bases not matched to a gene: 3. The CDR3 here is CASSWGQGRETQYF. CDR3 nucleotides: TGTGCCAGCAGCTGGGGACAGGGGAGAGAGACCCAGTACTTC.

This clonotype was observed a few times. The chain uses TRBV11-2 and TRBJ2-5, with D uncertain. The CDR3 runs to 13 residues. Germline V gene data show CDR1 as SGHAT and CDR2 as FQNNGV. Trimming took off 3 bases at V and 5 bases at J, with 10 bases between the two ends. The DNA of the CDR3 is TGTGCCAGCAGCTTGATGGTTCTGGAGACCCAGTACTTC. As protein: CASSLMVLETQYF.

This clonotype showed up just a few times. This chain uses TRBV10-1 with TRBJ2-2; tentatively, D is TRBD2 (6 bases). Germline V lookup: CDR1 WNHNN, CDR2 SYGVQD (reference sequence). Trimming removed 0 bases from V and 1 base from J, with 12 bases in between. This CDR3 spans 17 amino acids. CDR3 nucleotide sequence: TGCGCCAGCAGTGAGTCGATCTGGCGGGGGAACACCGGGGAGCTGTTTTTT. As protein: CASSESIWRGNTGELFF.

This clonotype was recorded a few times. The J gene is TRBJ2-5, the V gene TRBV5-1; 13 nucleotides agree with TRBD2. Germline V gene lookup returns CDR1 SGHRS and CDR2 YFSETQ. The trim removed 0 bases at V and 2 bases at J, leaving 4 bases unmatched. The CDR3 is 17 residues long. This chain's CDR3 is CASSLGTSGGSQETQYF. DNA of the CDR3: TGCGCCAGCAGCTTGGGGACTAGCGGGGGATCACAAGAGACCCAGTACTTC.

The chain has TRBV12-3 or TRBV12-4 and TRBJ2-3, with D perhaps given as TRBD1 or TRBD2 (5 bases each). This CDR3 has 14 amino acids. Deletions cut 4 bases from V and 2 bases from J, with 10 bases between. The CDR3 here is CASSSGHYTDTQYF. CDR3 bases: TGTGCCAGCAGTTCGGGGCACTACACAGATACGCAGTATTTT.

Here the CDR3 reads CASTSMFTDTQYF. CDR3 coding DNA: TGTGCCAGCACCAGCATGTTCACAGATACGCAGTATTTT. The chain is built from TRBV27 and TRBJ2-3; D not certain. V lost 7 bases and J lost 2, with 10 bases in between. Germline CDR1 is MNHEY and CDR2 is SMNVEV (reference sequence). The CDR3 is 13 residues long.

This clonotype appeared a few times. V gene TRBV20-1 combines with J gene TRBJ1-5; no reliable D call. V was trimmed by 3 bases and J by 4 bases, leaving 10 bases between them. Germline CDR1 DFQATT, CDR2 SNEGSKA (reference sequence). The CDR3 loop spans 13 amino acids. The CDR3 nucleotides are TGCAGTGCTAGGCTGACGGGGAATCAGCCCCAGCATTTT. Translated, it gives CSARLTGNQPQHF.